The text below deals with one TCR beta chain. Its antigen is not known. Repertoires were generated with immunoSEQ multiplex PCR, while TCRdb's copy carries only in-frame clones and drops some. The sample has 1 million to 1.2 million clones; around 77% are singletons. Germline values: CDR1 SGHRS, CDR2 YFSETQ. The CDR3 is 16 amino acids. Trimming cost V 1 base and J 2 bases, with 15 bases left between them. These data belong to a study of shared clonotypes between healthy human individuals. Findings of the study overall: On the whole, naive subsets had larger estimated richness than memory subsets had.

Sequencing used memory CD4+ T cells from PBMCs. Subset given: CD45RA-negative fraction. The receptor was derived from a man aged 18 to 35 in good health. Some clones in this sample may be carry-over from other donors' samples. The genes are TRBV5-1 and TRBJ2-5; D is uncertain. CDR3 loop: CASSLSPLVGQETQYF. Written as DNA, the CDR3 is TGCGCCAGCAGCTTGAGCCCTCTGGTGGGGCAAGAGACCCAGTACTTC.